The 13 T cell receptor beta chains below were found in one sample sequenced in a study of T cell responses to AZD1222 COVID-19 vaccine. Produced via immunoSEQ multiplex PCR; TCRdb's table is partial and in-frame only. The sample consists of tens of thousands of clones, around 83% of them appearing once. The sequencing here drew on peripheral blood, taken on day 0 of AZD1222 vaccination. The origin of the receptors is an adult in good health.

The chain has TRBV7-9 and TRBJ2-7; D remains unclear. CDR1 is SEHNR, CDR2 FQNEAQ, per germline (reference sequence). CDR3 length equals 14 residues. Trimming cost V 7 bases and J 2 bases, with 15 bases left between them. In DNA, the CDR3 is TGTGCCAGCATTAAGGACCTCACTCCCTACGAGCAGTACTTC. It encodes CASIKDLTPYEQYF.

The CDR3 loop reads CASSLTGTRNTGELFF. For the CDR3, the DNA is TGTGCCAGCTCACTCACCGGGACACGGAACACCGGGGAGCTGTTTTTT. This chain uses TRBV18 with TRBJ2-2, with D maybe TRBD1 (6 bases). Trimming removed 4 bases from V and 1 base from J, with 13 bases in between. The germline gives CDR1 KGHSH, CDR2 LQKENI. This CDR3 region has 16 residues. The full variable domain, its missing parts supplied by reference TRBV18 and TRBJ2-2, is NAGVMQNPRHLVRRRGQEARLRCSPMKGHSHVYWYRQLPEEGLKFMVYLQKENIIDESGMPKERFSAEFPKEGPSILRIQQVVRGDSAAYFCASSLTGTRNTGELFFGEGSRLTVL.

This clone was seen just once. The gene calls are TRBV2 and TRBJ2-7, with D uncertain. Germline assignment: CDR1 SNHLY and CDR2 FYNNEI. Trimming cost V 4 bases and J 2 bases, with 9 bases left between them. The CDR3 covers 13 residues. The CDR3 nucleotides read TGTGCCAGCAGTGTACCGTTAACCTACGAGCAGTACTTC. It codes for CASSVPLTYEQYF.

This chain uses TRBV6-1 with TRBJ1-5; no clear D. This CDR3 is built from 15 residues. The germline gives CDR1 MNHNS, CDR2 SASEGT. V lost 1 base, J lost 5 bases, and 12 bases lay in between. CDR3 amino acids: CASSEGTSVDQPQHF. CDR3 nucleotides: TGTGCCAGCAGTGAAGGGACCAGTGTTGATCAGCCCCAGCATTTT.

The table lists this clone with a few counts. The chain carries TRBV2 and TRBJ1-1, with D uncertain. With 4 bases removed from V and 6 bases from J, the gap between germline ends came to 6 bases. The germline gives CDR1 SNHLY, CDR2 FYNNEI. CDR3 size: 11 residues. The CDR3 DNA reads TGTGCCAGCAGTGGACGAGCTGAAGCTTTCTTT. Translated: CASSGRAEAFF. Variable domain in full (rest from reference TRBV2 and TRBJ1-1): EPEVTQTPSHQVTQMGQEVILRCVPISNHLYFYWYRQILGQKVEFLVSFYNNEISEKSEIFDDQFSVERPDGSNFTLKIRSTKLEDSAMYFCASSGRAEAFFGQGTRLTVV.

V and J are TRBV4-1 and TRBJ2-7; D is possibly TRBD1 or TRBD2 (5 bases each). Per germline, CDR1 MGHRA and CDR2 YSYEKL. Between the trimmed V and J ends, which lost 1 base and 5 bases, there was a span of 12 bases. The CDR3 totals 14 residues. CDR3 coding DNA: TGCGCCAGCAGCCAAGGGTGGGGGTTCCACGAGCAGTACTTC. This sequence encodes CASSQGWGFHEQYF.

The chain combines TRBV5-8 with TRBJ1-5, with 7 positions matching TRBD1. CDR3 size: 19 residues. Germline V gene data show CDR1 as SGHTS and CDR2 as YDEGEE. The trim removed 4 bases at V and 1 base at J, leaving 17 bases unmatched. CDR3 in DNA: TGTGCCAGCAGCCGATATCCGGGACAGACCCTTTTGAGCAATCAGCCCCAGCATTTT. It codes for CASSRYPGQTLLSNQPQHF.

The rearrangement uses TRBV24-1 and TRBJ2-5, with D maybe TRBD1 (5 bases). The CDR3 runs to 13 residues. Trimming stripped 4 bases from V and 1 base from J, with 6 bases between. CDR1 is KGHDR, CDR2 SFDVKD, per germline. As DNA, the CDR3 is TGTGCCACCAGTGAAGGGGCCCAAGAGACCCAGTACTTC. This gives the protein CATSEGAQETQYF.

The sample holds a few counts of this clone. This sequence joins TRBV7-2 and TRBJ1-4; 7 nucleotides match TRBD1. The CDR3 length is 14 residues. V shed 1 base, J shed 10 bases, and the junction held 6 bases outside the gene matches. Per the germline V gene, CDR1 is SGHTA and CDR2 is FQGNSA. The CDR3 spells CASSLGDRPGKLFF. The DNA for the CDR3 is TGTGCCAGCAGCTTAGGGGACAGACCCGGAAAACTGTTTTTT.

The chain uses TRBV7-9 and TRBJ2-3, with D perhaps TRBD1 (6 bases). V was clipped by 5 bases and J by 2 bases, with 17 bases between them. The CDR3 spans 16 residues. Germline CDR1 and CDR2: SEHNR and FQNEAQ (reference sequence). As DNA, the CDR3 is TGTGCCAGCAGCCCCCAGGGGACCGGCCTCACAGATACGCAGTATTTT. Its translation is CASSPQGTGLTDTQYF.

By share of the sample, this clone is medium-sized. The rearrangement uses TRBV30 and TRBJ1-1, with D unclear. The germline V gene encodes CDR1 GTSNPN and CDR2 SVGIG (reference sequence). V lost 4 bases to trimming and J lost 1 base, with 7 bases between them. The CDR3 is 12 amino acids. The CDR3 DNA follows: TGTGCCTGGACCCCCCAGAACACTGAAGCTTTCTTT. Protein sequence: CAWTPQNTEAFF.

CDR3 in DNA: TGTGCCAGCAGCCTCCTTGGGGCGGACACAGATACGCAGTATTTT. It codes for CASSLLGADTDTQYF. The chain recombines TRBV11-2 with TRBJ2-3; a possible D gene is TRBD1 (5 bases). The CDR3 covers 15 residues. The ends were cut back, 5 bases at V and 2 bases at J, with 14 bases in the middle. CDR1 is SGHAT, CDR2 FQNNGV, per germline.

The chain recombines TRBV18 with TRBJ1-1, with D tentatively TRBD1 (5 bases). The ends were cut back, 6 bases at V and 3 bases at J, with 14 bases in the middle. Per the germline V gene, CDR1 is KGHSH and CDR2 is LQKENI. The CDR3 runs to 14 residues. As DNA, the CDR3 is TGTGCCAGCTCCCTCGGGGGGAGGGACACTGAAGCTTTCTTT. As protein: CASSLGGRDTEAFF.